Below are 27 T cell receptor beta chains sequenced from a single sample in a study of metastatic and nonmetastatic thyroid tumors. Each patient came to thyroid surgery without any prior treatment (of any kind). TCRdb re-called clones via MiXCR from the PCR reads. The repertoire holds some 15,000 clones, with 20% to 30% as singletons. Sequenced input: tumor tissue. The receptors come from a female donor with papillary thyroid cancer or a benign thyroid nodule (not recorded which). Some clones in this sample may be carry-over from other donors' samples.

The CDR3 protein is CSARGVSYEQYF. The CDR3 nucleotides read TGCAGTGCTAGAGGGGTCAGCTACGAGCAGTACTTC. The rearrangement uses TRBV20-1 and TRBJ2-7; D not certain. Deletions cut 1 base from V and 3 bases from J, with 7 bases between. CDR3 length: 12 residues. Germline V gives CDR1 DFQATT, CDR2 SNEGSKA (reference sequence).

In this sample, this clone is medium-sized. The chain is built from TRBV30 and TRBJ1-2, with 10 positions matching TRBD1. The ends lost 2 bases at V and 4 bases at J; junction bases unmatched: 4. Germline lookup yields CDR1 GTSNPN and CDR2 SVGIG (reference sequence). The CDR3 spans 14 residues. CDR3 residues: CAWSWTGGSYGYTF. The CDR3 bases are TGTGCCTGGAGTTGGACAGGGGGGAGCTATGGCTACACCTTC.

This clone was recorded at least ten times. This sequence joins TRBV24-1 and TRBJ2-2, with TRBD2 matching 9 bases. The CDR3 length is 16 residues. J gave up 7 bases and V 7 bases, and 12 bases lay outside the gene matches. Looked up from germline, CDR1 is KGHDR and CDR2 is SFDVKD. The CDR3 is CATRAGSGREVGELFF. The CDR3 nucleotides are TGTGCCACCAGGGCCGGTAGCGGGAGAGAGGTCGGGGAGCTGTTTTTT.

This clone has just a few counts. The rearrangement links TRBV11-2 to TRBJ1-5; 10 bases align to TRBD1. Germline CDR1 SGHAT, CDR2 FQNNGV. Trimming cost V 5 bases and J 5 bases; bases outside gene matches: 9. The CDR3 runs to 16 residues. CDR3 sequence: CASSPRTGGIDQPQHF. The CDR3 bases are TGTGCCAGCAGCCCCCGGACAGGGGGAATTGATCAGCCCCAGCATTTT.

This clone was counted at least ten times. The gene calls are TRBV5-3 and TRBJ1-5; tentatively, D is TRBD1 (6 bases). TRBV5-3 is known as an ORF, though its function is uncertain. The CDR3 covers 17 residues. The V end lost 8 bases, the J end lost 4 bases, and 25 bases lay between the germline ends. CDR3 DNA: TGTGCCAGTACATTTGCTCCGTCGACAGGTGGAAATCAGCCCCAGCATTTT. This codes for CASTFAPSTGGNQPQHF.

This chain uses TRBV3-1 with TRBJ2-5; D tentatively reads TRBD1 or TRBD2 (5 bases each). This CDR3 spans 16 amino acids. Germline V gene sequence: CDR1 LGHDT, CDR2 YNNKEL (reference sequence). CDR3 region: CTNSQGNGTGGETQYF. The CDR3 DNA sequence: TGTACCAACAGCCAAGGTAACGGGACGGGTGGGGAGACCCAGTACTTC.

V is TRBV20-1 and J is TRBJ2-7; tentative D call: TRBD2 (5 bases). V dropped 4 bases and J dropped 2 bases, with 21 bases sitting between them. The V gene's germline CDR1 is DFQATT and CDR2 SNEGSKA (reference sequence). The CDR3 covers 16 residues. The CDR3 region is CSAKSPPPSYTYEQYF. Written as DNA, the CDR3 is TGCAGTGCTAAATCACCTCCGCCTAGCTATACCTACGAGCAGTACTTC.

Regarding this clone: A junction end diverges from the germline sequence, so it may reflect a read error. V gene TRBV11-2 combines with J gene TRBJ2-1, with 7 nucleotides matching TRBD1. Germline-derived CDR1 and CDR2 are SGHAT and FQNNGV. The CDR3 consists of 17 residues. The CDR3 spells CAGSPCLSGQIYNEQFF. The CDR3 nucleotides are TGTGCCGGCAGCCCATGTTTATCGGGACAGATATACAATGAGCAGTTCTTC.

This clone was counted many times. With a much larger clone just one base away, this may be a read error. The V and J genes are TRBV6-1 and TRBJ2-6, with TRBD1 identical over 7 bases. CDR3 length: 15 residues. The trim removed 7 bases at V and 5 bases at J, leaving 8 bases unmatched. Germline V gene lookup returns CDR1 MNHNS and CDR2 SASEGT. The CDR3 coding sequence is TGTGCCAGCACCCAACAGGGGCGCAGGGCCAACGTCCTGACTTTC. Protein product: CASTQQGRRANVLTF.

This clone was recorded at least ten times. The chain links TRBV20-1 to TRBJ1-5, with D unclear. The CDR3 is made up of 16 amino acids. The V gene's germline CDR1 is DFQATT and CDR2 SNEGSKA (reference sequence). The ends were cut back, 2 bases at V and 0 bases at J, with 14 bases in the middle. The CDR3 spells CSARNPGSVSNQPQHF. The DNA of the CDR3 is TGCAGTGCTAGAAATCCCGGCTCGGTTAGCAATCAGCCCCAGCATTTT.

The J gene is TRBJ1-4, the V gene TRBV11-3, with D maybe TRBD1 (5 bases). The V end was cut by 5 bases, the J end by 2 bases, with 21 bases between. Germline V gene sequence: CDR1 SGHNT, CDR2 YENEEA. This CDR3 contains 18 residues. As DNA, the CDR3 is TGTGCCAGCAGCCCGACAAAATCAGGGATAACTACTAATGAAAAACTGTTTTTT. It yields the protein CASSPTKSGITTNEKLFF.

This clone was counted at least ten times. This chain links TRBV11-2 with TRBJ2-3; D might be TRBD1 (5 bases). The CDR3 has 13 amino acids. Trimming took off 3 bases at V and 3 bases at J, with 7 bases between the two ends. The germline V gene has CDR1 SGHAT and CDR2 FQNNGV. The CDR3 nucleotides read TGTGCCAGCAGCTTCCCAGGGACAGATACGCAGTATTTT. Protein product: CASSFPGTDTQYF.

This clone has only a few counts. Other DNA sequences of this sample code for an identical CDR3. This chain links TRBV12-3 or TRBV12-4 with TRBJ1-4; no firm D call. This CDR3 spans 18 amino acids. Trimming took off 0 bases at V and 8 bases at J, with 22 bases between the two ends. For the CDR3, the DNA is TGTGCCAGCAGTTTAGCTCCCCTCAGTGTGCCCGGCTGGGAAAAACTGTTTTTT. It yields the protein CASSLAPLSVPGWEKLFF.

This clone is medium-sized within its sample. V usage is TRBV27 and J usage is TRBJ2-7; TRBD1 matches 7 bases. The CDR3 is made up of 16 amino acids. Trimming at V came to 10 bases and at J to 2 bases, leaving 17 bases not matched to a gene. Germline assignment: CDR1 MNHEY and CDR2 SMNVEV (reference sequence). The CDR3 here is CATISGVGDRAYEQYF. Here the CDR3 DNA reads TGTGCCACCATTTCGGGTGTCGGGGACAGAGCCTACGAGCAGTACTTC.

There are many counts of this clone. The J gene is TRBJ2-2, the V gene TRBV2; D possibly corresponds to TRBD2 (6 bases). The ends were cut back, 7 bases at V and 0 bases at J, with 6 bases in the middle. The CDR3 length is 13 residues. The germline gives CDR1 SNHLY, CDR2 FYNNEI. The CDR3 region is CASKRANTGELFF. The CDR3 DNA reads as TGTGCCAGCAAGCGGGCGAACACCGGGGAGCTGTTTTTT.

This clone has at least ten counts. V usage is TRBV11-2 and J usage is TRBJ2-7; 10 positions agree with TRBD1. The V segment lost 5 bases and the J segment 3 bases; nucleotides outside the gene matches: 4. CDR1 is SGHAT and CDR2 is FQNNGV in the germline V gene. The CDR3 is 14 residues long. The DNA for the CDR3 is TGTGCCAGCAGCCCCGGGACAGGGGACTACGAGCAGTACTTC. This translates into CASSPGTGDYEQYF.

This clone showed up just a few times. This could be a read error, since a much larger clone is one nucleotide away. Different DNA sequences within this sample yield the same CDR3. The J gene is TRBJ2-2, the V gene TRBV2, with a possible D match to TRBD1 (5 bases). Trimming cost V 2 bases and J 1 base, with 8 bases left between them. There are 15 residues in the CDR3. Looked up from germline, CDR1 is SNHLY and CDR2 is FYNNEI. The CDR3 DNA is TGTGCCAGCAGTGAATTAGGACAGAACACCGGGGAGCTGTTTTTT. It is translated as CASSELGQNTGELFF.

The gene calls are TRBV6-1 and TRBJ1-5; TRBD1 matches 9 bases. With V trimmed by 6 bases and J by 4 bases, 4 bases remained unmatched. The CDR3 has 14 amino acids. Looked up from germline, CDR1 is MNHNS and CDR2 is SASEGT. This CDR3 reads CASRWTGANQPQHF. The CDR3 DNA reads as TGTGCCAGCAGATGGACAGGGGCAAATCAGCCCCAGCATTTT.

The table lists this clone with many counts. The chain uses TRBV20-1 and TRBJ2-7; TRBD2 might be the D (5 bases). CDR3 size: 12 residues. Germline assignment: CDR1 DFQATT and CDR2 SNEGSKA (reference sequence). Between the trimmed V and J ends, which lost 5 bases and 3 bases, there was a span of 11 bases. The CDR3 spells CSAHSSNYEQYF. As DNA, the CDR3 is TGCAGTGCTCATTCTAGCAACTACGAGCAGTACTTC.

As for this clone: Compared with germline, one end of the junction differs, possibly owing to a read error. The V gene is TRBV11-2, the J gene TRBJ2-1; 7 nucleotides match TRBD1. Germline V gene sequence: CDR1 SGHAT, CDR2 FQNNGV. The length of the CDR3 is 17 residues. The CDR3 coding sequence is TGTGCCACCAGCGACAGGGTGGCTCTCAGGAAGGGCAATGAGCAGTTCTTC. Protein: CATSDRVALRKGNEQFF.

At least ten counts were recorded for this clone. The chain joins TRBV2 to TRBJ1-1; 11 positions agree with TRBD1. The length of the CDR3 is 14 residues. From germline, CDR1 is SNHLY and CDR2 FYNNEI. V lost 8 bases, J lost 1 base, and 3 bases stayed unmatched. The CDR3 region has the DNA TGTGCCAGCGCCGGACAGGGGGCGAACACTGAAGCTTTCTTT. Its protein is CASAGQGANTEAFF. Together with reference TRBV2 and TRBJ1-1, the CDR3 gives the full variable domain: EPEVTQTPSHQVTQMGQEVILRCVPISNHLYFYWYRQILGQKVEFLVSFYNNEISEKSEIFDDQFSVERPDGSNFTLKIRSTKLEDSAMYFCASAGQGANTEAFFGQGTRLTVV.

This clone was seen only a few times. This sequence joins TRBV6-1 and TRBJ2-7, with TRBD1 matching 11 bases. The CDR3 totals 13 residues. Germline loops: CDR1 MNHNS, CDR2 SASEGT. The ends lost 6 bases at V and 4 bases at J; junction bases unmatched: 2. This chain's CDR3 is CASRDRGPYEQYF. In DNA, the CDR3 is TGTGCCAGCAGGGACAGGGGGCCGTACGAGCAGTACTTC.

This clone is deemed medium-sized (0.01 to 0.1%). The gene calls are TRBV2 and TRBJ1-2, with D possibly matching TRBD1 (5 bases). V gave up 8 bases and J gave up 4 bases, with 8 bases separating them. Germline CDR1 and CDR2: SNHLY and FYNNEI. This CDR3 has 11 amino acids. The CDR3 nucleotides are TGTGCCAGCGGCCAGGGCTATGGCTACACCTTC. It specifies CASGQGYGYTF. Combining the CDR3 with reference TRBV2 and TRBJ1-2 gives the whole variable domain EPEVTQTPSHQVTQMGQEVILRCVPISNHLYFYWYRQILGQKVEFLVSFYNNEISEKSEIFDDQFSVERPDGSNFTLKIRSTKLEDSAMYFCASGQGYGYTFGSGTRLTVV.

The chain links TRBV4-3 to TRBJ2-3; D possibly uses TRBD1 or TRBD2 (5 bases each). CDR1 is LGHNA, CDR2 YSLEER, per germline. V dropped 2 bases and J dropped 5 bases, with 20 bases sitting between them. The CDR3 length is 17 residues. This chain's CDR3 is CASSQSRMGTIGDTQYF. CDR3 DNA sequence: TGCGCCAGCAGCCAATCCAGGATGGGGACCATTGGAGATACGCAGTATTTT.

This clone was observed at least ten times. In the same sample, other DNA sequences code for this CDR3. The chain joins TRBV27 to TRBJ1-1; possible D gene TRBD1, 6 bases. Germline V CDR1 and CDR2: MNHEY, SMNVEV (reference sequence). The CDR3 has 13 amino acids. V lost 5 bases and J lost 4, with 11 bases in between. The DNA of the CDR3 is TGTGCCAGCAGTGTCTTGGGGGCCACTGAAGCTTTCTTT. Amino acids: CASSVLGATEAFF.

The V and J genes are TRBV6-5 and TRBJ2-6; 8 bases are shared with TRBD2. Germline V lookup: CDR1 MNHEY, CDR2 SVGAGI. The V and J ends lost 4 bases and 0 bases, in that order; junction bases with no gene match: 8. The CDR3 contains 18 residues. The CDR3 coding sequence is TGTGCCAGCAGTTCTACTATCGGGAGGGTCTCTGGGGCCAACGTCCTGACTTTC. Amino acid sequence: CASSSTIGRVSGANVLTF.

This chain connects TRBV30 to TRBJ2-7, with 11 bases identical to TRBD2. The V gene's germline CDR1 is GTSNPN and CDR2 SVGIG (reference sequence). The CDR3 loop spans 20 amino acids. V trimming: 0 bases; J trimming: 1 base; junction bases outside the gene matches: 17. The CDR3: CAWSVGIGLAGGHNSYEQYF. For the CDR3, the DNA is TGTGCCTGGAGTGTGGGAATCGGGCTAGCGGGAGGACATAATTCCTACGAGCAGTACTTC.